Following are 9 T cell receptor beta chains from one sample sequenced in a study. TCRdb keeps only in-frame clones here, not all; method: immunoSEQ multiplex PCR. The table has 55,000 to 70,000 clones, around 93% seen once. The specimen was PBMCs. These receptors all come from a man in his forties with rheumatoid arthritis.

The chain uses TRBV6-2 or TRBV6-3 and TRBJ2-7; TRBD1 agrees at 7 bases. CDR1 is MNHEY, CDR2 SVGEGT, per germline. V lost 0 bases and J lost 5; bases outside the gene matches: 4. The CDR3 totals 14 residues. CDR3 in amino acids: CASSYSAQGNEQYF. CDR3 nucleotides: TGTGCCAGCAGTTACTCGGCACAGGGGAACGAGCAGTACTTC.

Remarks on this clone: The same CDR3 also results from other DNA sequences found in this sample. V gene TRBV18 combines with J gene TRBJ1-1; D not certain. Per the germline V gene, CDR1 is KGHSH and CDR2 is LQKENI. The CDR3 is 15 residues long. The germline V and J ends were trimmed by 3 bases and 0 bases, with 11 bases remaining between them. The CDR3 DNA follows: TGTGCCAGCTCACCTCGCGGGCCGATGAACACTGAAGCTTTCTTT. As protein: CASSPRGPMNTEAFF.

V and J are TRBV4-1 and TRBJ1-1; TRBD1 matches at 10 bases. Germline loops: CDR1 MGHRA, CDR2 YSYEKL. The CDR3 has 16 amino acids. J lost 5 bases, V lost 0 bases, and 6 bases had no gene match. The CDR3 coding sequence is TGCGCCAGCAGCCAAGATGTGGGACAGGGGTTTACTGAAGCTTTCTTT. Protein sequence: CASSQDVGQGFTEAFF.

The chain uses TRBV7-9 and TRBJ1-1; no firm D call. CDR1 SEHNR and CDR2 FQNEAQ come from the germline V gene (reference sequence). The CDR3 is 11 residues long. Trimming removed 3 bases from V and 7 bases from J, with 6 bases in between. In DNA, the CDR3 is TGTGCCAGCAGCTTTGGACTTGAAGCTTTCTTT. Its translation: CASSFGLEAFF.

This chain uses TRBV5-4 with TRBJ1-2; 10 bases agree with TRBD1. Germline lookup yields CDR1 SGHNT and CDR2 YYREEE (reference sequence). Trimming took 4 bases from V and 1 from J; bases not matched to a gene: 7. The CDR3 is 16 amino acids. In nucleotides, the CDR3 is TGTGCCAGCAGCCCGCGGACAGGGGGAGGTAACTATGGCTACACCTTC. As protein: CASSPRTGGGNYGYTF.

The J gene is TRBJ2-1, the V gene TRBV9, with 9 bases aligning to TRBD1. Germline CDR1 and CDR2: SGDLS and YYNGEE. The CDR3 sequence is 14 residues long. After removal of 6 bases from V and 9 bases from J, the junction contained 10 bases not matched to a gene. This chain's CDR3 is CASTPGQGYGEQFF. DNA of the CDR3: TGTGCCAGCACCCCGGGACAGGGTTACGGTGAGCAGTTCTTC. The complete variable domain, with remaining parts taken from reference TRBV9 and TRBJ2-1, reads DSGVTQTPKHLITATGQRVTLRCSPRSGDLSVYWYQQSLDQGLQFLIQYYNGEERAKGNILERFSAQQFPDLHSELNLSSLELGDSALYFCASTPGQGYGEQFFGPGTRLTVL.

J is TRBJ2-7 and V is TRBV3-1 (or the pseudogene TRBV3-2); perhaps TRBD2 as D (7 bases). Trimming took off 0 bases at V and 7 bases at J, with 16 bases between the two ends. This CDR3 spans 15 amino acids. Germline V gene data show CDR1 as LGHDT and CDR2 as YNNKEL (reference sequence). The CDR3 loop is CASSQDGGGAWEQYF. In nucleotides, the CDR3 is TGTGCCAGCAGCCAAGATGGCGGGGGCGCTTGGGAGCAGTACTTC.

The chain links TRBV28 to TRBJ1-1; D unresolved. The CDR3 spans 13 residues. Per the germline V gene, CDR1 is MDHEN and CDR2 is SYDVKM. Trimming took 4 bases from V and 1 from J, leaving 7 bases between them. In nucleotides, the CDR3 is TGTGCCAGCAGTTGGCGGGGGAACACTGAAGCTTTCTTT. It specifies CASSWRGNTEAFF.

V is TRBV9 and J is TRBJ1-4; the D is unclear. Per the germline V gene, CDR1 is SGDLS and CDR2 is YYNGEE. The V end lost 0 bases, the J end lost 0 bases, and 6 bases lay between the germline ends. The CDR3 has 15 amino acids. CDR3 nucleotides: TGTGCCAGCAGCGTAGGGCAATCAACTAATGAAAAACTGTTTTTT. Translated, it gives CASSVGQSTNEKLFF. Full variable domain (missing parts from reference TRBV9 and TRBJ1-4): DSGVTQTPKHLITATGQRVTLRCSPRSGDLSVYWYQQSLDQGLQFLIQYYNGEERAKGNILERFSAQQFPDLHSELNLSSLELGDSALYFCASSVGQSTNEKLFFGSGTQLSVL.